Sequencing of this T cell receptor beta chain was carried out in a study of graft-versus-host responses after intestinal transplantation. Study-level points and caveats: Marrow from the recipient contained GvH clones, some of which had appeared first in ileum or blood. The highest levels of circulating GvH clones went along with early declines in HvG clones after transplant.

Profiling relied on immunoSEQ multiplex PCR, and the TCRdb table lists in-frame clones only, not all of them. There are around 9,900 clones in the sample; just under 95% occur only once, and over 2% lies in the top ten. The table lists this clone with a count of one. Antigen unknown. Germline V gene sequence: CDR1 SGHNT, CDR2 YYREEE (reference sequence). CDR3 length equals 14 residues. The germline V and J ends were trimmed by 0 bases and 6 bases, with 11 bases remaining between them. V gene TRBV5-4 combines with J gene TRBJ2-3; a weak D match, TRBD2 (5 bases). Here the sequenced sample was PBMCs, taken 8 days after intestinal transplant. This receptor was identified in a human patient who received an intestinal transplant, so some T cells may come from the graft donor. CDR3 residues: CASSLEAGWDTQYF. The CDR3 coding sequence is TGTGCCAGCAGCTTGGAGGCGGGCTGGGATACGCAGTATTTT.